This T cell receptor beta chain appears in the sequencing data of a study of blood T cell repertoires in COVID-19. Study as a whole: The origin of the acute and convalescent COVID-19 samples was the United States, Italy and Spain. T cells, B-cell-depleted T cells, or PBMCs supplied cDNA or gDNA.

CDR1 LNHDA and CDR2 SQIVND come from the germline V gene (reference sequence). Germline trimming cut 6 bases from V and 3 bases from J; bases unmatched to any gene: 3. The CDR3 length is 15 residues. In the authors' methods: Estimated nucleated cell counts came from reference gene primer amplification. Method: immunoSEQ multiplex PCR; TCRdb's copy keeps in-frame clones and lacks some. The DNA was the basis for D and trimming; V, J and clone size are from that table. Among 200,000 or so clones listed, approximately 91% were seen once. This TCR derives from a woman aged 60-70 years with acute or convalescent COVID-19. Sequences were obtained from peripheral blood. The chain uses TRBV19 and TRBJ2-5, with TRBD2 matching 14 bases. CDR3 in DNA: TGTGCCAGTAGGGGGGGACTAGCGGGGGAAGAGACCCAGTACTTC. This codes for CASRGGLAGEETQYF. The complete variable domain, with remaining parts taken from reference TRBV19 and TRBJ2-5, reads DGGITQSPKYLFRKEGQNVTLSCEQNLNHDAMYWYRQDPGQGLRLIYYSQIVNDFQKGDIAEGYSVSREKKESFPLTVTSAQKNPTAFYLCASRGGLAGEETQYFGPGTRLLVL.